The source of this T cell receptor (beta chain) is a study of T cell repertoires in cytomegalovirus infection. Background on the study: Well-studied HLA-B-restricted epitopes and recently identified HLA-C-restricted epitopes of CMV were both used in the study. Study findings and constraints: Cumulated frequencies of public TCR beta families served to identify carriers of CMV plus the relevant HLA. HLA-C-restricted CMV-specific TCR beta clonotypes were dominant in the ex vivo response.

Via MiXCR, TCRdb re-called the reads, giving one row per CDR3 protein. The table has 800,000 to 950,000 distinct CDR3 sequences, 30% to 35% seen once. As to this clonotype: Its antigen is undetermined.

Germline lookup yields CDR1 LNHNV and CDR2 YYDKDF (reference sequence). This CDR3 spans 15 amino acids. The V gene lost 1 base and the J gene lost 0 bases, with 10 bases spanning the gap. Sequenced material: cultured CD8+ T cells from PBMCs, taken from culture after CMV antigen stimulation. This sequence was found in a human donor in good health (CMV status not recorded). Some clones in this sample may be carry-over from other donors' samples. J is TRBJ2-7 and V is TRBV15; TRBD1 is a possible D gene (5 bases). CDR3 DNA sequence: TGTGCCACCAGCAGAGGACAGAGAAGCTCCTACGAGCAGTACTTC. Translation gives CATSRGQRSSYEQYF.